The 11 T cell receptor beta chains in this list originate from one sample, sequenced in a study of blood T cells in healthy people across ages. The use of a sample-barcoded 5' primer and a J-beta primer mix characterized a second PCR of roughly 6 to 11 cycles. TCRdb re-called the 5' RACE reads through MiXCR, storing one row per CDR3 protein. The sample lists about 670,000 distinct CDR3 sequences, roughly 41% occurring once. The specimen was blood. Every receptor here comes from a man of 80 years or more in good health.

The rearrangement uses TRBV2 and TRBJ2-5, with D possibly matching TRBD1 (6 bases). V was shortened by 6 bases and J by 4 bases, with 18 bases between the two germline ends. Germline lookup yields CDR1 SNHLY and CDR2 FYNNEI. This CDR3 spans 15 amino acids. In DNA form, the CDR3 reads TGTGCCAGCAGGACGAACAGGGCCCAGCGAGAGACCCAGTACTTC. It encodes CASRTNRAQRETQYF.

V gene TRBV20-1 combines with J gene TRBJ1-1, with a tentative D call TRBD1 (5 bases). The length of the CDR3 is 14 residues. Trimming took off 0 bases at V and 4 bases at J, with 12 bases between the two ends. CDR1 and CDR2 (germline): DFQATT, SNEGSKA (reference sequence). The CDR3 DNA reads as TGCAGTGCTAGAGATCAGGGCCACGCCACTGAAGCTTTCTTT. Its protein is CSARDQGHATEAFF.

V gene TRBV7-2 combines with J gene TRBJ2-1; 13 positions match TRBD2. Unmatched junction bases numbered 6, after V lost 1 base and J lost 0 bases. Per the germline V gene, CDR1 is SGHTA and CDR2 is FQGNSA. The length of the CDR3 is 19 residues. The CDR3 spells CASSLGGLAGVGSYNEQFF. CDR3 in DNA: TGTGCCAGCAGCTTAGGCGGACTAGCGGGAGTGGGCTCCTACAATGAGCAGTTCTTC. The whole variable domain, filled in from reference TRBV7-2 and TRBJ2-1, reads GAGVSQSPSNKVTEKGKDVELRCDPISGHTALYWYRQSLGQGLEFLIYFQGNSAPDKSGLPSDRFSAERTGGSVSTLTIQRTQQEDSAVYLCASSLGGLAGVGSYNEQFFGPGTRLTVL.

This chain connects TRBV20-1 to TRBJ1-5; 8 bases align to TRBD1. Losses at the gene ends were 3 bases for V and 6 bases for J; bases not matched to a gene: 4. Germline values: CDR1 DFQATT, CDR2 SNEGSKA (reference sequence). The CDR3 extends over 13 amino acids. CDR3 sequence: CSARRQGSQPQHF. DNA of the CDR3: TGCAGTGCTAGGCGACAGGGGAGTCAGCCCCAGCATTTT.

The sample holds a few counts of this clonotype. The V call is TRBV7-3, the J call TRBJ2-6, with D possibly matching TRBD2 (5 bases). V lost 5 bases to trimming and J lost 0 bases, with 17 bases between them. CDR3 length: 18 residues. The germline gives CDR1 SGHTA, CDR2 FQGTGA. In DNA form, the CDR3 reads TGTGCCAGCAGCCCCTGGACTCTCTACGGCTCTGGGGCCAACGTCCTGACTTTC. Translating gives CASSPWTLYGSGANVLTF.

This clonotype showed up many times. V usage is TRBV4-1 and J usage is TRBJ1-2; 8 bases fit TRBD1. This CDR3 is 14 amino acids long. Per the germline V gene, CDR1 is MGHRA and CDR2 is YSYEKL. J gave up 7 bases and V 3 bases, and 7 bases lay outside the gene matches. The CDR3 nucleotides read TGCGCCAGCAGCCACCCACAGGGGGTGGGTGGCTACACCTTC. The encoded protein is CASSHPQGVGGYTF.

A note on this clonotype: Sequence at one end of the junction differs from germline and may be a read error. The rearrangement joins TRBV6-2 or TRBV6-3 to TRBJ2-3, with D maybe TRBD2 (5 bases). The length of the CDR3 is 12 residues. Germline loops: CDR1 MNHEY, CDR2 SVGEGT. CDR3 nucleotide sequence: TGTGCCTGCAGTTACGGTGGGAGTTCGCAGTATTTT. Translating gives CACSYGGSSQYF.

The chain carries TRBV10-3 and TRBJ2-5; D is unclear. The CDR3 totals 13 residues. V dropped 6 bases and J dropped 2 bases, with 10 bases sitting between them. Germline CDR1 is ENHRY and CDR2 is SYGVKD. CDR3 nucleotide sequence: TGTGCCATCAGAGTAGCCGCACAAGAGACCCAGTACTTC. Its translation is CAIRVAAQETQYF.

Many counts were recorded for this clonotype. The chain carries TRBV4-3 and TRBJ1-1; no clear D gene. This CDR3 is 14 amino acids long. Germline V lookup: CDR1 LGHNA, CDR2 YSLEER. V was trimmed by 0 bases and J by 0 bases, leaving 5 bases between them. The CDR3, as DNA: TGCGCCAGCAGCCAAGATCTAGTGAACACTGAAGCTTTCTTT. Translation: CASSQDLVNTEAFF.

This clonotype was detected only a few times. This chain uses TRBV7-9 with TRBJ1-6; 7 bases fit TRBD1. The CDR3 is 15 amino acids. Looked up from germline, CDR1 is SEHNR and CDR2 is FQNEAQ (reference sequence). J was trimmed by 6 bases and V by 8 bases; bases with no gene match: 10. The CDR3 is CASGSTGRINSPLHF. CDR3 DNA sequence: TGTGCCAGCGGCTCGACAGGGAGGATTAATTCACCCCTCCACTTT.

The rearrangement uses TRBV20-1 and TRBJ2-2; D is unresolved. The germline V gene encodes CDR1 DFQATT and CDR2 SNEGSKA (reference sequence). This CDR3 region has 14 residues. V gave up 3 bases and J gave up 6 bases, with 14 bases separating them. CDR3 in amino acids: CSASPLSVPGELFF. CDR3 DNA sequence: TGCAGTGCTAGTCCATTGAGCGTGCCCGGGGAGCTGTTTTTT.